This T cell receptor beta chain is drawn from a study of shared clonotypes between healthy human individuals. Method: immunoSEQ multiplex PCR; TCRdb's copy keeps in-frame clones and lacks some. The sample includes over a million clones, roughly 96% of them seen just once. This CDR3 has 16 residues. The germline V gene encodes CDR1 WSHSY and CDR2 SAAADI. The V and J ends lost 8 bases and 2 bases respectively, with 18 bases between them. This clonotype was sampled from a man aged 25 to 40 in good health. The sequenced material came from naive CD4+ T cells sorted from blood. The subset here: CD45RA+ positively selected. V gene TRBV10-2 combines with J gene TRBJ1-4, with D possibly being TRBD1 (6 bases). The CDR3 DNA follows: TGCGCCAGCGCCGCTAGAGGGGGGGCGACTAATGAAAAACTGTTTTTT. It is translated as CASAARGGATNEKLFF.